The 26 T cell receptor beta chains reported below all come from one sample, sequenced in a study of CD8 T cells in ankylosing spondylitis. TCRdb redid the calling of the 5' RACE reads with MiXCR, one entry per CDR3 protein. The table includes approximately 260,000 distinct CDR3 sequences, 15% to 20% detected once. Sequenced material: blood, either unsorted or a sorted T cell fraction (not recorded which). Receptors originate from a male donor with ankylosing spondylitis or in good health (not recorded which).

This clonotype appeared many times. The chain joins TRBV10-3 to TRBJ1-5, with D hard to call. V lost 2 bases to trimming and J lost 4 bases, with 6 bases between them. The CDR3 runs to 13 residues. Germline CDR1 reads ENHRY; CDR2 reads SYGVKD. CDR3 nucleotides: TGTGCCATCAGTGAGGGGGAAAATCAGCCCCAGCATTTT. Amino acid sequence: CAISEGENQPQHF.

The J gene is TRBJ2-5, the V gene TRBV7-3; 7 positions agree with TRBD2. The CDR3 covers 13 residues. The trim removed 5 bases at V and 7 bases at J, leaving 7 bases unmatched. CDR1 and CDR2 (germline): SGHTA, FQGTGA. The CDR3 is CASSGTGEGTQYF. CDR3 DNA: TGTGCCAGCAGCGGAACGGGGGAGGGGACCCAGTACTTC.

The CDR3 spells CASKPGVAETQYF. For the CDR3, the DNA is TGTGCCAGTAAACCAGGGGTGGCAGAGACCCAGTACTTC. The chain uses TRBV12-3 or TRBV12-4 and TRBJ2-5, with D perhaps TRBD1 (6 bases). The V and J ends lost 9 bases and 4 bases respectively, with 15 bases between them. There are 13 residues in the CDR3.

This clonotype was detected only a few times. This chain connects TRBV9 to TRBJ2-5; D could derive from TRBD1 or TRBD2 (5 bases each). The germline gives CDR1 SGDLS, CDR2 YYNGEE. V was shortened by 0 bases and J by 1 base, with 10 bases between the two germline ends. The CDR3 is 15 residues long. The CDR3 DNA sequence: TGTGCCAGCAGCGTAGCTTGGGGGTCCCAAGAGACCCAGTACTTC. Amino acids: CASSVAWGSQETQYF.

This clonotype was detected ten times or more. The chain links TRBV5-1 to TRBJ2-7; the match to TRBD2 covers 7 bases. Germline loops: CDR1 SGHRS, CDR2 YFSETQ. V lost 0 bases, J lost 0 bases, and 0 bases stayed unmatched. The CDR3 runs 14 residues. The CDR3 DNA reads TGCGCCAGCAGCTTGGGGACTAGCTCCTACGAGCAGTACTTC. It codes for CASSLGTSSYEQYF.

This clonotype was seen more than once but under ten times. The chain joins TRBV9 to TRBJ2-3, with no clear D. Germline assignment: CDR1 SGDLS and CDR2 YYNGEE. Trimming pared 3 bases from V and 5 bases from J, leaving 16 bases between. The CDR3 sequence is 15 residues long. The CDR3 region has the DNA TGTGCCAGCAGCGCCATACCCCCACCAGGAGATACGCAGTATTTT. Translating it yields CASSAIPPPGDTQYF.

This clonotype has ten or more counts. This chain joins TRBV29-1 and TRBJ2-2, with TRBD1 matching 9 bases. The CDR3 covers 14 residues. CDR1 and CDR2 from the germline V gene are SQVTM and ANQGSEA. V lost 6 bases to trimming and J lost 7 bases; unmatched junction nucleotides: 9. The CDR3 reads CSVEEGTGSGELFF. CDR3 coding DNA: TGCAGCGTCGAGGAGGGGACAGGGAGCGGGGAGCTGTTTTTT.

This clonotype has a handful of counts. V gene TRBV12-3 or TRBV12-4 combines with J gene TRBJ2-7, with no clear D. V lost 8 bases and J lost 4, with 15 bases in between. The CDR3 loop spans 13 amino acids. This CDR3 reads CASAPPLSYEQYF. As DNA, the CDR3 is TGTGCCAGCGCACCTCCCCTCAGTTACGAGCAGTACTTC.

This chain links TRBV4-3 with TRBJ2-7; no reliable D call. Germline V lookup: CDR1 LGHNA, CDR2 YSLEER. CDR3 length: 14 residues. Trimming pared 0 bases from V and 5 bases from J, leaving 11 bases between. CDR3 loop: CASSQDWSPHEQYF. In DNA, the CDR3 is TGCGCCAGCAGCCAAGATTGGTCGCCCCACGAGCAGTACTTC.

The V call is TRBV7-2, the J call TRBJ2-1; D perhaps matches TRBD2 (6 bases). The V gene's germline CDR1 is SGHTA and CDR2 FQGNSA. V was shortened by 5 bases and J by 4 bases, with 12 bases between the two germline ends. The CDR3 runs to 14 residues. CDR3: CASSPSDQYNEQFF. The DNA for the CDR3 is TGTGCCAGCAGCCCTAGCGACCAATACAATGAGCAGTTCTTC.

This rearrangement joins TRBV7-6 to TRBJ2-1; D uncertain. V was pared by 3 bases and J by 10 bases, with 13 bases between. Germline CDR1 and CDR2: SGHVS and FNYEAQ. The CDR3 covers 13 residues. The CDR3 region is CASSLTTLSEQFF. DNA for the CDR3: TGTGCCAGCAGCTTGACAACTCTATCGGAGCAGTTCTTC.

The chain couples TRBV6-5 to TRBJ2-1; tentatively, D is TRBD1 (5 bases). The CDR3 has 14 residues. Germline V CDR1 and CDR2: MNHEY, SVGAGI. The germline V and J ends were trimmed by 0 bases and 5 bases, with 8 bases remaining between them. CDR3 amino acids: CASSYSMGHNEQFF. Written as DNA, the CDR3 is TGTGCCAGCAGTTACTCGATGGGGCACAATGAGCAGTTCTTC.

CDR3 nucleotide sequence: TGTGCCAGCAGCCTAGCGGGAGACTCGAATGAGCAGTTCTTC. Its translation: CASSLAGDSNEQFF. This chain connects TRBV6-2 or TRBV6-3 to TRBJ2-1, with TRBD2 matching over 10 bases. The trim removed 6 bases at V and 7 bases at J, leaving 6 bases unmatched. The CDR3 spans 14 residues. The germline V gene has CDR1 MNHEY and CDR2 SVGEGT.

This clonotype came up a few times. The chain is built from TRBV29-1 and TRBJ2-7; 8 bases line up with TRBD2. CDR3 length equals 13 residues. Losses at the gene ends were 4 bases for V and 4 bases for J; bases not matched to a gene: 6. From germline, CDR1 is SQVTM and CDR2 ANQGSEA. The CDR3 region has the DNA TGCAGCGTTGGGCGGGAGGAAGGATACGAGCAGTACTTC. It is translated as CSVGREEGYEQYF.

This clonotype has at least ten counts. The CDR3 DNA follows: TGTGCCAGCAGTTTATTCCTCGGCGACCTACTCTACGAGCAGTACTTC. It translates to CASSLFLGDLLYEQYF. The chain carries TRBV27 and TRBJ2-7; D ambiguous. The V gene's germline CDR1 is MNHEY and CDR2 SMNVEV (reference sequence). Trimming pared 1 base from V and 3 bases from J, leaving 16 bases between. The CDR3 covers 16 residues.

This sequence joins TRBV9 and TRBJ1-1, with D uncertain. Germline CDR1 is SGDLS and CDR2 is YYNGEE. The CDR3 is 14 amino acids. The V end lost 0 bases, the J end lost 1 base, and 7 bases lay between the germline ends. CDR3 DNA: TGTGCCAGCAGCGTAGCGGCAGAGAACACTGAAGCTTTCTTT. Amino acids: CASSVAAENTEAFF.

A few counts support this clonotype. This sequence joins TRBV12-3 or TRBV12-4 and TRBJ2-7, with 9 nucleotides matching TRBD2. The CDR3 covers 13 residues. J lost 6 bases, V lost 6 bases, and 6 bases had no gene match. The CDR3 DNA follows: TGTGCCAGCAGCCTCGGGACTAGCACCGAGCAGTACTTC. This codes for CASSLGTSTEQYF.

The chain has TRBV6-1 and TRBJ2-1; D gene unclear. With 4 bases removed from V and 3 bases from J, the gap between germline ends came to 4 bases. Germline CDR1 reads MNHNS; CDR2 reads SASEGT. The CDR3 sequence is 12 residues long. Written as DNA, the CDR3 is TGTGCCAGCAGTGGCTACTACAATGAGCAGTTCTTC. Protein product: CASSGYYNEQFF.

This clonotype was seen a few times. This chain joins TRBV29-1 and TRBJ2-7; 9 bases are a match to TRBD1. This CDR3 comprises 17 residues. With V trimmed by 4 bases and J by 5 bases, 18 bases remained unmatched. In germline, CDR1 is SQVTM, CDR2 ANQGSEA. The CDR3 reads CSVVAAGTGWGEDEQYF. CDR3 nucleotide sequence: TGCAGCGTTGTGGCCGCCGGGACAGGGTGGGGTGAGGACGAGCAGTACTTC.

This clonotype has a handful of counts. The germline gene is not matched at one end of the junction; a read error may be the cause. This chain joins TRBV7-7 and TRBJ2-1, with D maybe TRBD2 (5 bases). Germline-derived CDR1 and CDR2 are SSHAT and FNYEAQ (reference sequence). The CDR3 covers 15 residues. CDR3 nucleotides: TGTGCTAGCAGCTATAACCTAGCAGCCTACAATGAGCAGTTCTTC. As protein: CASSYNLAAYNEQFF.

The sample holds many counts of this clonotype. This chain links TRBV20-1 with TRBJ2-1; TRBD2 matches at 8 bases. Per germline, CDR1 DFQATT and CDR2 SNEGSKA (reference sequence). The V segment lost 6 bases and the J segment 2 bases; nucleotides outside the gene matches: 6. This CDR3 has 14 residues. CDR3 residues: CSAASGSAYNEQFF. As DNA, the CDR3 is TGCAGTGCCGCGAGCGGGAGTGCCTACAATGAGCAGTTCTTC.

This rearrangement joins TRBV29-1 to TRBJ2-7; TRBD1 agrees at 7 bases. Germline assignment: CDR1 SQVTM and CDR2 ANQGSEA. CDR3 length equals 13 residues. Trimming took 6 bases from V and 3 from J; bases not matched to a gene: 8. CDR3 sequence (DNA): TGCAGCGTCGCTCCGGGACAGTTCTACGAGCAGTACTTC. It codes for CSVAPGQFYEQYF.

This clonotype was picked up many times. This chain connects TRBV5-1 to TRBJ1-1, with D hard to call. V was pared by 0 bases and J by 2 bases, with 8 bases between. This CDR3 is built from 14 residues. Germline loops: CDR1 SGHRS, CDR2 YFSETQ. The CDR3 DNA is TGCGCCAGCAGCTTGGACCTTCCAAACACTGAAGCTTTCTTT. Protein product: CASSLDLPNTEAFF.

This clonotype has more than one count but fewer than ten. The CDR3 sequence: CASSYHPGGTDTQYF. The CDR3 DNA is TGTGCCAGCAGTTACCACCCCGGCGGCACAGATACGCAGTATTTT. The chain joins TRBV6-5 to TRBJ2-3; D gene ambiguous. From germline, CDR1 is MNHEY and CDR2 SVGAGI. The CDR3 length is 15 residues. The germline V and J ends were trimmed by 2 bases and 1 base, with 10 bases remaining between them.

There are a few counts of this clonotype. The CDR3 reads CASSLHRGMNTEAFF. The CDR3 region has the DNA TGTGCCAGCAGTTTACACAGGGGAATGAACACTGAAGCTTTCTTT. This chain connects TRBV27 to TRBJ1-1; 7 positions agree with TRBD1. The length of the CDR3 is 15 residues. After removal of 2 bases from V and 0 bases from J, the junction contained 3 bases not matched to a gene. The V gene's germline CDR1 is MNHEY and CDR2 SMNVEV (reference sequence).

The V and J genes are TRBV4-3 and TRBJ2-2; 8 bases are a match to TRBD2. Trimming cost V 0 bases and J 7 bases; bases outside gene matches: 10. The CDR3 sequence is 17 residues long. From germline, CDR1 is LGHNA and CDR2 YSLEER. Here the CDR3 reads CASSQDWSGRSGGELFF. Here the CDR3 DNA reads TGCGCCAGCAGCCAAGATTGGAGCGGGAGAAGTGGCGGGGAGCTGTTTTTT.